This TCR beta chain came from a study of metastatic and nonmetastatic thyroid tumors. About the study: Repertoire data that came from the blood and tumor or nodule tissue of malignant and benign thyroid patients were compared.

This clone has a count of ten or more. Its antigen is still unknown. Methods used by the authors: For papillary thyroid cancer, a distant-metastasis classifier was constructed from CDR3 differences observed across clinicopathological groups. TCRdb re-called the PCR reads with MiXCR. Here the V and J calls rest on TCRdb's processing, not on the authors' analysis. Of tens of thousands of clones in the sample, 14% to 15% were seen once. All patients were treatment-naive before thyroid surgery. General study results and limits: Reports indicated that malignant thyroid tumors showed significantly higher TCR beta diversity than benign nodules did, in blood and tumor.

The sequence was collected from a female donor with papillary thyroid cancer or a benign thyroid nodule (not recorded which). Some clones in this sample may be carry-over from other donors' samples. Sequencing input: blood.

The CDR3 nucleotides are TGTGCCAGCAGTTATGCATCCGTGAGCTCACCCCTCCACTTT. As protein: CASSYASVSSPLHF. This chain joins TRBV6-1 and TRBJ1-6; D gene unclear. Trimming took off 5 bases at V and 10 bases at J, with 15 bases between the two ends. Germline V lookup: CDR1 MNHNS, CDR2 SASEGT. This CDR3 is built from 14 residues.